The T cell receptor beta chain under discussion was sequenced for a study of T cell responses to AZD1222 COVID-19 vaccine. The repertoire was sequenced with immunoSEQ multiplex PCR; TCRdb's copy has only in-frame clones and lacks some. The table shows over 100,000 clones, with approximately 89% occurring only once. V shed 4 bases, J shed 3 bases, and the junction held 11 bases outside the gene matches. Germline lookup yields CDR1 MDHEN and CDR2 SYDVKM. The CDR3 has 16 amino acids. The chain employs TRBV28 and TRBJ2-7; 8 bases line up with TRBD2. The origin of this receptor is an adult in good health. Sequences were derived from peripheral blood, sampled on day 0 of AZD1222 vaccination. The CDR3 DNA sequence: TGTGCCAGCAGTTCCTTCGTCCGGGGGGGAATCTACGAGCAGTACTTC. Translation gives CASSSFVRGGIYEQYF.